This T cell receptor (beta chain) was observed in a study of blood T cell repertoires in COVID-19. About the research overall: Samples of COVID-19 (acute and convalescent) were obtained from the United States, Italy and Spain. From T cells, B-cell-depleted T cells, or PBMCs came the material, which was cDNA or gDNA.

Original handling: Estimated nucleated cell counts came from reference gene primer amplification. This table comes from immunoSEQ multiplex PCR, and its TCRdb copy is limited to in-frame clones, with some not included. V, J and clone size derive from that table, while D and trimming were established from the DNA sequence. This table holds roughly 420,000 clones, approximately 88% found once. Allocation to cohorts depended on clinical history reported by the participants. V was trimmed by 1 base and J by 3 bases, leaving 15 bases between them. The CDR3 covers 16 residues. CDR1 and CDR2 (germline): SGHVS, FQNEAQ.

Sequenced input: PBMCs or T cells enriched from blood (not recorded which). V usage is TRBV7-8 and J usage is TRBJ1-2, with D tentatively TRBD1 (6 bases). This clonotype was sampled from a woman in her twenties or thirties with acute COVID-19. The CDR3 DNA is TGTGCCAGCAGCTTAGGGTACGGGGGGCGAGACTATGGCTACACCTTC. Its translation: CASSLGYGGRDYGYTF.